These T cell receptor beta chains were read from a single sample in a study of blood T cell repertoires in COVID-19. Produced via immunoSEQ multiplex PCR; TCRdb's table is partial and in-frame only. Of about 300,000 clones in the sample, around 84% were seen once. Sequenced sample: peripheral blood. The receptors were sampled from a human donor with COVID-19, enrolled during active disease. The donor label of this sample is uncertain. Each CDR3 is given with its conserved first and last residue. D genes are given only for firm matches. The listing skips clone size in some rows; elsewhere it reads once, few, many or a size class.

V gene: TRBV28; D gene: TRBD1; J gene: TRBJ2-7; clone size: NA; CDR3 protein: CASSYRGRGYYEQYF; CDR3 DNA: TGTGCCAGCAGTTACAGGGGGCGGGGGTACTACGAGCAGTACTTC
V gene: TRBV7-2; D gene: TRBD2; J gene: TRBJ2-3; clone size: NA; CDR3 protein: CASRSRLAGGIMGTDTQYF; CDR3 DNA: TGTGCCAGCAGGTCCAGACTAGCGGGAGGGATTATGGGCACAGATACGCAGTATTTT
V gene: TRBV9; D gene: NA; J gene: TRBJ2-3; clone size: NA; CDR3 protein: CASSALQGTVTDTQYF; CDR3 DNA: TGTGCCAGCAGCGCCCTACAGGGAACCGTCACAGATACGCAGTATTTT
V gene: TRBV5-1; D gene: TRBD1; J gene: TRBJ1-6; clone size: NA; CDR3 protein: CASSLDRSYNSPLHF; CDR3 DNA: TGCGCCAGCAGCCTGGACAGGTCCTATAATTCACCCCTCCACTTT
V gene: TRBV7-2; D gene: TRBD1; J gene: TRBJ1-1; clone size: many; CDR3 protein: CASSPWGQRNTEAFF; CDR3 DNA: TGTGCCAGCAGCCCCTGGGGACAGCGGAACACTGAAGCTTTCTTT
V gene: TRBV3-1/TRBV3-2; D gene: TRBD1; J gene: TRBJ1-2; clone size: few; CDR3 protein: CASSQDVGTGGNYGYTF; CDR3 DNA: TGTGCCAGCAGCCAAGATGTAGGGACAGGGGGTAACTATGGCTACACCTTC
V gene: TRBV12-3/TRBV12-4; D gene: NA; J gene: TRBJ1-3; clone size: few; CDR3 protein: CASGRSSGNTIYF; CDR3 DNA: TGTGCCAGCGGGAGAAGCTCTGGAAACACCATATATTTT
V gene: TRBV11-3; D gene: NA; J gene: TRBJ2-1; clone size: NA; CDR3 protein: CASSLLTANEQFF; CDR3 DNA: TGTGCCAGCAGCTTATTGACAGCTAATGAGCAGTTCTTC
V gene: TRBV5-4; D gene: NA; J gene: TRBJ1-2; clone size: NA; CDR3 protein: CASSLTEYNYGYTF; CDR3 DNA: TGTGCCAGCAGCTTGACAGAATATAACTATGGCTACACCTTC
V gene: TRBV5-6; D gene: TRBD2; J gene: TRBJ2-1; clone size: NA; CDR3 protein: CASSLLAPYNEQFF; CDR3 DNA: TGTGCCAGCAGCTTACTAGCGCCATACAATGAGCAGTTCTTC
V gene: TRBV3-1/TRBV3-2; D gene: TRBD2; J gene: TRBJ2-1; clone size: once; CDR3 protein: CASSQVLTRTSGEGQFF; CDR3 DNA: TGTGCCAGCAGCCAAGTTCTTACTAGGACTAGCGGGGAGGGGCAGTTCTTC